These T cell receptor beta chains were read from a single sample in a study of T cell repertoires in cytomegalovirus infection. MiXCR, applied by TCRdb to the reads, yields one record per CDR3 protein. Here the sample spans 550,000 to 700,000 distinct CDR3 sequences, roughly 42% being singletons. Their specific antigens are unknown. The sequencing used cultured PBMCs, collected from culture after CMV antigen stimulation. The receptors shown here come from a human donor in good health (CMV status not recorded). Some clones in this sample may be carry-over from other donors' samples. The CDR3 runs from the conserved cysteine through the conserved F or W. A D gene is named only where the DNA matches it firmly. For some rows the clone size is stated as once, few or many, or as a class when expanded; others skip it.

D gene: TRBD2; clone size: .; J gene: TRBJ2-1; V gene: TRBV7-7; CDR3 DNA: TGTGCCAGCAGCCAGCGGGAGGGTGAGCAGTTCTTC; CDR3 protein: CASSQREGEQFF
D gene: .; clone size: few; J gene: TRBJ2-3; V gene: TRBV12-3/TRBV12-4; CDR3 DNA: TGTGCCAGCAGTCTGATCCTTTTTGGGGCAGATACGCAGTATTTT; CDR3 protein: CASSLILFGADTQYF
D gene: .; clone size: .; J gene: TRBJ2-5; V gene: TRBV7-6; CDR3 DNA: TGTGCCAGCAGCCTCACCAGGGCGACAGGAAGGAGCCTAGAGACCCAGTACTTC; CDR3 protein: CASSLTRATGRSLETQYF
D gene: .; clone size: .; J gene: TRBJ2-5; V gene: TRBV7-8; CDR3 DNA: TGTGCCAGCAGCTTTGGGGACCGGGAGACCCAGTACTTC; CDR3 protein: CASSFGDRETQYF
D gene: .; clone size: few; J gene: TRBJ2-7; V gene: TRBV12-3/TRBV12-4; CDR3 DNA: TGTGCCAGCAGGGGCTACGAGCAGTACTTC; CDR3 protein: CASRGYEQYF
D gene: TRBD2; clone size: .; J gene: TRBJ2-7; V gene: TRBV15; CDR3 DNA: TGTGCCACCAGCAGAGGGACTAGCGCGACCTACGAGCAGTACTTC; CDR3 protein: CATSRGTSATYEQYF
D gene: .; clone size: .; J gene: TRBJ2-5; V gene: TRBV7-2; CDR3 DNA: TGTGCCAGCTGGGGGGGGGCACAAGAGACCCAGTACTTC; CDR3 protein: CASWGGAQETQYF
D gene: TRBD2; clone size: .; J gene: TRBJ2-3; V gene: TRBV20-1; CDR3 DNA: TGCAGTGCTAGAGATTCTAGCGGGAGCATTTCCACTACGCAGTATTTT; CDR3 protein: CSARDSSGSISTTQYF
D gene: TRBD1; clone size: .; J gene: TRBJ2-1; V gene: TRBV19; CDR3 DNA: TGTGCCAGTAGTATAAGGCCGGGACAGGGTTGGGTTTGCGGATACAATGAGCAGTTCTTC; CDR3 protein: CASSIRPGQGWVCGYNEQFF
D gene: .; clone size: .; J gene: TRBJ1-3; V gene: TRBV12-3/TRBV12-4; CDR3 DNA: TGTGCCAGCAGTTTTTGGGGGCTTGGAAACACCATATATTTT; CDR3 protein: CASSFWGLGNTIYF
D gene: .; clone size: once; J gene: TRBJ2-5; V gene: TRBV24-1; CDR3 DNA: TGTGCCACCAGTGATCCCGGAAAAGAGACCCAGTACTTC; CDR3 protein: CATSDPGKETQYF